This entry is about one T cell receptor (beta chain). This specimen comes from a study of technical replicates of blood from a few donors. Sequencing was performed with immunoSEQ multiplex PCR; in TCRdb, only in-frame clones are kept and a portion is missing. The sample lists 15,000 to 20,000 clones, around 86% seen once, with approximately 12% in the top ten. Per germline, CDR1 SGHNT and CDR2 YENEEA. This CDR3 is 17 amino acids long. With 1 base clipped from V and 0 bases from J, the junction kept 4 bases outside the gene matches. The sequence was obtained from a human donor in good health. The chain recombines TRBV11-3 with TRBJ2-1; 9 bases are shared with TRBD1. Material for sequencing was PBMCs. The CDR3 nucleotides are TGTGCCAGCAGCTTAGGACAGGGGGAGAGCTCCTACAATGAGCAGTTCTTC. Amino acid sequence: CASSLGQGESSYNEQFF.